The 32 T cell receptor beta chains listed next were all sequenced from one sample in a study of technical replicates of blood from a handful of donors. Produced via immunoSEQ multiplex PCR; TCRdb's table is partial and in-frame only. The data hold 58,000 or so clones, with roughly 86% observed a single time. The sample consisted of PBMCs. The receptors here all came from a human donor in good health. Some clones in this sample may be carry-over from other donors' samples.

This clone came up once. Here the CDR3 reads CAEPEGAKVDYGYTF. For the CDR3, the DNA is TGTGCCGAGCCCGAGGGGGCGAAAGTAGATTATGGCTACACCTTC. V is TRBV18 and J is TRBJ1-2, with TRBD1 identical over 7 bases. This CDR3 contains 15 residues. Germline loops: CDR1 KGHSH, CDR2 LQKENI. The ends lost 11 bases at V and 5 bases at J; junction bases unmatched: 17.

This chain joins TRBV5-1 and TRBJ2-3; 12 bases align to TRBD2. CDR1 and CDR2 (germline): SGHRS, YFSETQ. With 2 bases clipped from V and 7 bases from J, the junction kept 5 bases outside the gene matches. CDR3 length equals 15 residues. The CDR3 DNA sequence: TGCGCCAGCAGCTTCCTAGCGGGAGGGCCGAATACGCAGTATTTT. Protein product: CASSFLAGGPNTQYF.

The chain combines TRBV7-9 with TRBJ2-5; 8 bases agree with TRBD1. This CDR3 is built from 17 residues. Germline assignment: CDR1 SEHNR and CDR2 FQNEAQ (reference sequence). Trimming cost V 3 bases and J 5 bases; bases outside gene matches: 14. For the CDR3, the DNA is TGTGCCAGCAGCTTTGTCCAGGGGGCGCAAGTCTTTGAGACCCAGTACTTC. Translated, it gives CASSFVQGAQVFETQYF.

The chain carries TRBV19 and TRBJ2-2, with 8 nucleotides matching TRBD2. Germline V gives CDR1 LNHDA, CDR2 SQIVND (reference sequence). The CDR3 sequence is 16 residues long. Unmatched junction bases numbered 13, after V lost 10 bases and J lost 3 bases. The CDR3 DNA reads as TGTGCCACCCAGAGGAGAGTAGCGGGATACACCGGGGAGCTGTTTTTT. Protein: CATQRRVAGYTGELFF. The full variable domain, with the rest looked up from reference TRBV19 and TRBJ2-2, is DGGITQSPKYLFRKEGQNVTLSCEQNLNHDAMYWYRQDPGQGLRLIYYSQIVNDFQKGDIAEGYSVSREKKESFPLTVTSAQKNPTAFYLCATQRRVAGYTGELFFGEGSRLTVL.

The chain uses TRBV5-5 and TRBJ2-7, with D possibly matching TRBD2 (6 bases). Trimming removed 7 bases from V and 0 bases from J, with 14 bases in between. The CDR3 runs 14 residues. Germline V gene sequence: CDR1 SGHKS, CDR2 YYEKEE (reference sequence). The CDR3 is CASGGSGTSYEQYF. The DNA for the CDR3 is TGTGCCAGCGGGGGGTCGGGGACCTCCTACGAGCAGTACTTC.

The chain uses TRBV20-1 and TRBJ1-1; D may be TRBD1 (6 bases). The ends were cut back, 4 bases at V and 6 bases at J, with 9 bases in the middle. Germline-derived CDR1 and CDR2 are DFQATT and SNEGSKA (reference sequence). The CDR3 has 11 residues. The CDR3 region is CSATDRPEAFF. CDR3 in DNA: TGCAGTGCTACAGACAGGCCTGAAGCTTTCTTT.

The chain links TRBV7-9 to TRBJ1-3, with D unresolved. V dropped 8 bases and J dropped 0 bases, with 14 bases sitting between them. This CDR3 spans 15 amino acids. Germline lookup yields CDR1 SEHNR and CDR2 FQNEAQ (reference sequence). The CDR3 region is CASGSTSLSGNTIYF. In DNA form, the CDR3 reads TGTGCCAGCGGTTCGACAAGCCTCTCTGGAAACACCATATATTTT.

This rearrangement joins TRBV4-2 to TRBJ2-1; 7 nucleotides match TRBD2. CDR3 size: 15 residues. The germline CDR1 and CDR2 sequences are LGHNA and YNFKEQ. With V trimmed by 2 bases and J by 6 bases, 7 bases remained unmatched. The DNA of the CDR3 is TGTGCCAGCAGCCAATCCTTTGCGGGAGCCAATGAGCAGTTCTTC. Translated, it gives CASSQSFAGANEQFF.

The J gene is TRBJ1-1, the V gene TRBV29-1; unclear D gene. CDR1 is SQVTM and CDR2 is ANQGSEA in the germline V gene. Trimming shortened V by 2 bases and J by 2 bases, and 12 bases separated the two germline ends. CDR3 size: 14 residues. CDR3 loop: CSVEWLNRNTEAFF. The CDR3 coding sequence is TGCAGCGTTGAATGGCTAAACAGAAACACTGAAGCTTTCTTT.

This chain links TRBV30 with TRBJ1-2, with TRBD1 matching over 9 bases. This CDR3 comprises 12 residues. CDR1 is GTSNPN and CDR2 is SVGIG in the germline V gene (reference sequence). V gave up 8 bases and J gave up 7 bases; unmatched junction bases: 8. CDR3 protein: CAQDRGVGGYTF. Here the CDR3 DNA reads TGTGCCCAGGACAGGGGTGTGGGTGGCTACACCTTC.

The CDR3 DNA follows: TGTGCCTGGAGTGGAGGACAGGTCTCGGGCGCGAGCTCCTACAATGAGCAGTTCTTC. It codes for CAWSGGQVSGASSYNEQFF. The chain is built from TRBV30 and TRBJ2-1, with 7 bases identical to TRBD1. V lost 1 base, J lost 0 bases, and 15 bases stayed unmatched. The CDR3 runs to 19 residues. Per germline, CDR1 GTSNPN and CDR2 SVGIG (reference sequence).

This sequence joins TRBV7-2 and TRBJ2-1; 11 nucleotides match TRBD2. Germline CDR1 is SGHTA and CDR2 is FQGNSA. The CDR3 is 14 residues long. V shed 6 bases and J 7 bases; nucleotides not matched to a gene: 5. This chain's CDR3 is CASRSSGGANEQFF. In DNA form, the CDR3 reads TGTGCCAGCAGGAGTAGCGGGGGGGCGAATGAGCAGTTCTTC.

The chain joins TRBV30 to TRBJ2-7; the D gene is possibly TRBD2 (6 bases). CDR3 length equals 17 residues. V gave up 5 bases and J gave up 4 bases, with 27 bases separating them. The V gene's germline CDR1 is GTSNPN and CDR2 SVGIG (reference sequence). In DNA, the CDR3 is TGTGCCTGGTGTCGGAGGGAAAGTGGGCCCGGGGGATACGAGCAGTACTTC. Its translation: CAWCRRESGPGGYEQYF. The full variable domain, rest sourced from reference TRBV30 and TRBJ2-7, is SQTIHQWPATLVQPVGSPLSLECTVEGTSNPNLYWYRQAAGRGLQLLFYSVGIGQISSEVPQNLSASRPQDRQFILSSKKLLLSDSGFYLCAWCRRESGPGGYEQYFGPGTRLTVT.

The chain recombines TRBV9 with TRBJ1-6; D is possibly TRBD1 (5 bases). The CDR3 contains 15 residues. Germline V gives CDR1 SGDLS, CDR2 YYNGEE. Trimming stripped 1 base from V and 8 bases from J, with 13 bases between. The CDR3 DNA reads TGTGCCAGCAGCGTAAGTTCCAGGGAAGATTCACCCCTCCACTTT. The encoded protein is CASSVSSREDSPLHF.

The chain uses TRBV5-1 and TRBJ2-3, with D tentatively TRBD1 (6 bases). V lost 4 bases and J 14 bases, leaving 20 bases between the germline ends. The length of the CDR3 is 13 residues. Germline V gene lookup returns CDR1 SGHRS and CDR2 YFSETQ. In DNA form, the CDR3 reads TGCGCCAGCAGCAGGGATCCGGGACACACAGCGTATTTT. Protein sequence: CASSRDPGHTAYF.

The chain links TRBV19 to TRBJ2-1; D not resolved. This CDR3 spans 14 amino acids. CDR1 is LNHDA, CDR2 SQIVND, per germline (reference sequence). The V gene lost 2 bases and the J gene lost 4 bases, with 9 bases spanning the gap. CDR3 loop: CASSISLGYNEQFF. The CDR3 DNA follows: TGTGCCAGTAGTATAAGTCTCGGGTACAATGAGCAGTTCTTC.

The chain has TRBV6-6 and TRBJ2-5; 9 nucleotides line up with TRBD2. Germline V gene data show CDR1 as MNHNY and CDR2 as SVGAGI (reference sequence). J gave up 2 bases and V 8 bases, and 3 bases lay outside the gene matches. The CDR3 sequence is 13 residues long. The CDR3 region is CASAGGVQETQYF. In DNA form, the CDR3 reads TGTGCCAGCGCGGGAGGGGTACAAGAGACCCAGTACTTC.

The V call is TRBV19, the J call TRBJ1-3, with TRBD1 as a possible D gene (6 bases). V was pared by 4 bases and J by 0 bases, with 13 bases between. The CDR3 totals 16 residues. Germline loops: CDR1 LNHDA, CDR2 SQIVND (reference sequence). CDR3 coding DNA: TGTGCCAGTAGTAGAGACCTGGACAGCTCTGGAAACACCATATATTTT. Residues: CASSRDLDSSGNTIYF. Variable domain in full (rest from reference TRBV19 and TRBJ1-3): DGGITQSPKYLFRKEGQNVTLSCEQNLNHDAMYWYRQDPGQGLRLIYYSQIVNDFQKGDIAEGYSVSREKKESFPLTVTSAQKNPTAFYLCASSRDLDSSGNTIYFGEGSWLTVV.

The V gene is TRBV2, the J gene TRBJ2-7; perhaps TRBD2 as D (5 bases). Germline loops: CDR1 SNHLY, CDR2 FYNNEI. With 5 bases removed from V and 3 bases from J, the gap between germline ends came to 17 bases. The CDR3 runs to 15 residues. Here the CDR3 DNA reads TGTGCCAGCAGTCGCCGGGCGGGCAACCTCTACGAGCAGTACTTC. It translates to CASSRRAGNLYEQYF. The full variable domain, rest sourced from reference TRBV2 and TRBJ2-7, is EPEVTQTPSHQVTQMGQEVILRCVPISNHLYFYWYRQILGQKVEFLVSFYNNEISEKSEIFDDQFSVERPDGSNFTLKIRSTKLEDSAMYFCASSRRAGNLYEQYFGPGTRLTVT.

V and J are TRBV4-1 and TRBJ2-3, with no clear D. CDR3 length equals 14 residues. Germline loops: CDR1 MGHRA, CDR2 YSYEKL. V was cut by 2 bases and J by 2 bases, with 8 bases left in between. The CDR3 DNA reads as TGCGCCAGCAGCCAATTTTTGGCCACAGATACGCAGTATTTT. Its protein is CASSQFLATDTQYF.

The chain joins TRBV27 to TRBJ2-7; 7 nucleotides agree with TRBD1. The germline CDR1 and CDR2 sequences are MNHEY and SMNVEV (reference sequence). J gave up 1 base and V 6 bases, and 9 bases lay outside the gene matches. The length of the CDR3 is 15 residues. The CDR3 bases are TGTGCCAGCAGCCGCCCCGGGACAGCTTCCTACGAGCAGTACTTC. This codes for CASSRPGTASYEQYF.

V gene TRBV18 combines with J gene TRBJ2-7; possibly TRBD2 for D (5 bases). Germline assignment: CDR1 KGHSH and CDR2 LQKENI. The CDR3 extends over 16 amino acids. V lost 1 base to trimming and J lost 2 bases, with 15 bases between them. CDR3 loop: CASSPLPGTSTYEQYF. The CDR3 DNA follows: TGTGCCAGCTCACCACTTCCGGGAACTTCTACCTACGAGCAGTACTTC.

V gene TRBV19 combines with J gene TRBJ1-1; D gene unclear. CDR1 is LNHDA and CDR2 is SQIVND in the germline V gene (reference sequence). The CDR3 covers 13 residues. V gave up 1 base and J gave up 1 base, with 4 bases separating them. CDR3 region: CASSIVQNTEAFF. CDR3 sequence (DNA): TGTGCCAGTAGTATAGTCCAGAACACTGAAGCTTTCTTT.

The chain employs TRBV4-1 and TRBJ1-6; D is perhaps TRBD1 (6 bases). The germline gives CDR1 MGHRA, CDR2 YSYEKL. With 0 bases removed from V and 0 bases from J, the gap between germline ends came to 12 bases. The CDR3 loop spans 18 amino acids. The CDR3 DNA is TGCGCCAGCAGCCAAGATACAGGGACAAGCTCCTATAATTCACCCCTCCACTTT. The encoded protein is CASSQDTGTSSYNSPLHF.

This clone was seen a single time. The V and J genes are TRBV5-1 and TRBJ1-4; D is possibly TRBD1 (6 bases). Trimming left V 0 bases short and J 8 bases short, with 11 bases between. The CDR3 totals 14 residues. CDR1 SGHRS and CDR2 YFSETQ come from the germline V gene. CDR3 sequence (DNA): TGCGCCAGCAGCTTGGGGGGGCTTGGGGAAAAACTGTTTTTT. Encoded protein: CASSLGGLGEKLFF. Together with reference TRBV5-1 and TRBJ1-4, the CDR3 gives the full variable domain: KAGVTQTPRYLIKTRGQQVTLSCSPISGHRSVSWYQQTPGQGLQFLFEYFSETQRNKGNFPGRFSGRQFSNSRSEMNVSTLELGDSALYLCASSLGGLGEKLFFGSGTQLSVL.

By sample fraction, this clone is medium-sized. The chain recombines TRBV10-3 with TRBJ2-3; 7 bases are a match to TRBD2. Germline V CDR1 and CDR2: ENHRY, SYGVKD. This CDR3 is built from 14 residues. V lost 3 bases to trimming and J lost 5 bases; unmatched junction nucleotides: 5. CDR3 nucleotide sequence: TGTGCCATCAGTGATATCGCGGGGGAAGATACGCAGTATTTT. It codes for CAISDIAGEDTQYF.

V and J are TRBV5-4 and TRBJ1-1, with D perhaps TRBD1 (5 bases). This CDR3 is 14 amino acids long. CDR1 SGHNT and CDR2 YYREEE come from the germline V gene (reference sequence). The V gene lost 0 bases and the J gene lost 1 base, with 7 bases spanning the gap. DNA for the CDR3: TGTGCCAGCAGCTTGGTCGGGGGGAACACTGAAGCTTTCTTT. Its translation is CASSLVGGNTEAFF.

The rearrangement uses TRBV7-2 and TRBJ2-7, with 10 bases fitting TRBD2. Germline assignment: CDR1 SGHTA and CDR2 FQGNSA. Unmatched junction bases numbered 5, after V lost 5 bases and J lost 4 bases. The CDR3 extends over 14 amino acids. This chain's CDR3 is CASSMPGLAYEQYF. In nucleotides, the CDR3 is TGTGCCAGCAGCATGCCGGGACTAGCGTACGAGCAGTACTTC.

The sample holds a few counts of this clone. The chain uses TRBV4-1 and TRBJ2-1; TRBD2 agrees at 9 bases. The length of the CDR3 is 16 residues. J was trimmed by 8 bases and V by 1 base; bases with no gene match: 9. In germline, CDR1 is MGHRA, CDR2 YSYEKL. The chain's CDR3 is CASSQVQAGGRDEQFF. CDR3 nucleotides: TGCGCCAGCAGCCAAGTTCAGGCGGGAGGGCGGGATGAGCAGTTCTTC.

J is TRBJ1-1 and V is TRBV19, with D hard to call. The germline V gene has CDR1 LNHDA and CDR2 SQIVND (reference sequence). Trimming pared 3 bases from V and 1 base from J, leaving 6 bases between. This CDR3 is 13 amino acids long. The CDR3 DNA reads as TGTGCCAGTAGTATCAACAGGAACACTGAAGCTTTCTTT. Amino acids: CASSINRNTEAFF. Variable domain in full (rest from reference TRBV19 and TRBJ1-1): DGGITQSPKYLFRKEGQNVTLSCEQNLNHDAMYWYRQDPGQGLRLIYYSQIVNDFQKGDIAEGYSVSREKKESFPLTVTSAQKNPTAFYLCASSINRNTEAFFGQGTRLTVV.

The V and J genes are TRBV4-1 and TRBJ2-1; D is possibly TRBD2 (7 bases). V was clipped by 0 bases and J by 8 bases, with 17 bases between them. The CDR3 contains 16 residues. CDR1 is MGHRA and CDR2 is YSYEKL in the germline V gene. The CDR3: CASSQDASPGGDEQFF. In DNA, the CDR3 is TGCGCCAGCAGCCAAGATGCGTCGCCGGGGGGCGATGAGCAGTTCTTC.

V is TRBV2 and J is TRBJ1-6; TRBD1 is a possible D gene (5 bases). Germline V gene lookup returns CDR1 SNHLY and CDR2 FYNNEI. V was cut by 8 bases and J by 7 bases, with 12 bases left in between. The CDR3 is 13 residues long. The CDR3 loop is CASQGGDNSPLHF. In nucleotides, the CDR3 is TGTGCCAGCCAGGGAGGTGACAATTCACCCCTCCACTTT.